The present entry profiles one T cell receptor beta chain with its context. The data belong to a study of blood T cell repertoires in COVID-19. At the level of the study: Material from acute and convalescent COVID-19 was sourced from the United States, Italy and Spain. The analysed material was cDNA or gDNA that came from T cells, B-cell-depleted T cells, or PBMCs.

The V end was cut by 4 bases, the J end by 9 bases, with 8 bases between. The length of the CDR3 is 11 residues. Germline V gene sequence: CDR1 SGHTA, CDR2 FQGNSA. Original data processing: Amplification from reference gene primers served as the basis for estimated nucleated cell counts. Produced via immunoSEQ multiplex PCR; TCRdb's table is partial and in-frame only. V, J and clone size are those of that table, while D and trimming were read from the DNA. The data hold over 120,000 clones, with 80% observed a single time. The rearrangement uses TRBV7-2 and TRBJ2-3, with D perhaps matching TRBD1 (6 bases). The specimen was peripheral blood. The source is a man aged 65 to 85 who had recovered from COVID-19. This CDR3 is CASSYRETQYF. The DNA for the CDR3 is TGTGCCAGCAGCTACAGGGAAACGCAGTATTTT.